This TCR beta chain was captured by sequencing in a study of blood T cell repertoires in COVID-19. V was pared by 5 bases and J by 7 bases, with 3 bases of the junction left unmatched. This CDR3 is 14 amino acids long. CDR1 and CDR2 (germline): SGHNT, YENEEA. Measured with immunoSEQ multiplex PCR; TCRdb has only the in-frame clones, and not every one. The data contain about 370,000 clones, 89% of them seen just once; the ten biggest clones take up around 3%. The rearrangement links TRBV11-3 to TRBJ2-1, with 12 nucleotides matching TRBD2. The receptor comes from a woman younger than 45 with COVID-19, enrolled during active disease. Sample: peripheral blood. CDR3 amino acids: CASSRGTSGNEQFF. The CDR3 bases are TGTGCCAGCAGCCGTGGGACTAGCGGGAATGAGCAGTTCTTC.